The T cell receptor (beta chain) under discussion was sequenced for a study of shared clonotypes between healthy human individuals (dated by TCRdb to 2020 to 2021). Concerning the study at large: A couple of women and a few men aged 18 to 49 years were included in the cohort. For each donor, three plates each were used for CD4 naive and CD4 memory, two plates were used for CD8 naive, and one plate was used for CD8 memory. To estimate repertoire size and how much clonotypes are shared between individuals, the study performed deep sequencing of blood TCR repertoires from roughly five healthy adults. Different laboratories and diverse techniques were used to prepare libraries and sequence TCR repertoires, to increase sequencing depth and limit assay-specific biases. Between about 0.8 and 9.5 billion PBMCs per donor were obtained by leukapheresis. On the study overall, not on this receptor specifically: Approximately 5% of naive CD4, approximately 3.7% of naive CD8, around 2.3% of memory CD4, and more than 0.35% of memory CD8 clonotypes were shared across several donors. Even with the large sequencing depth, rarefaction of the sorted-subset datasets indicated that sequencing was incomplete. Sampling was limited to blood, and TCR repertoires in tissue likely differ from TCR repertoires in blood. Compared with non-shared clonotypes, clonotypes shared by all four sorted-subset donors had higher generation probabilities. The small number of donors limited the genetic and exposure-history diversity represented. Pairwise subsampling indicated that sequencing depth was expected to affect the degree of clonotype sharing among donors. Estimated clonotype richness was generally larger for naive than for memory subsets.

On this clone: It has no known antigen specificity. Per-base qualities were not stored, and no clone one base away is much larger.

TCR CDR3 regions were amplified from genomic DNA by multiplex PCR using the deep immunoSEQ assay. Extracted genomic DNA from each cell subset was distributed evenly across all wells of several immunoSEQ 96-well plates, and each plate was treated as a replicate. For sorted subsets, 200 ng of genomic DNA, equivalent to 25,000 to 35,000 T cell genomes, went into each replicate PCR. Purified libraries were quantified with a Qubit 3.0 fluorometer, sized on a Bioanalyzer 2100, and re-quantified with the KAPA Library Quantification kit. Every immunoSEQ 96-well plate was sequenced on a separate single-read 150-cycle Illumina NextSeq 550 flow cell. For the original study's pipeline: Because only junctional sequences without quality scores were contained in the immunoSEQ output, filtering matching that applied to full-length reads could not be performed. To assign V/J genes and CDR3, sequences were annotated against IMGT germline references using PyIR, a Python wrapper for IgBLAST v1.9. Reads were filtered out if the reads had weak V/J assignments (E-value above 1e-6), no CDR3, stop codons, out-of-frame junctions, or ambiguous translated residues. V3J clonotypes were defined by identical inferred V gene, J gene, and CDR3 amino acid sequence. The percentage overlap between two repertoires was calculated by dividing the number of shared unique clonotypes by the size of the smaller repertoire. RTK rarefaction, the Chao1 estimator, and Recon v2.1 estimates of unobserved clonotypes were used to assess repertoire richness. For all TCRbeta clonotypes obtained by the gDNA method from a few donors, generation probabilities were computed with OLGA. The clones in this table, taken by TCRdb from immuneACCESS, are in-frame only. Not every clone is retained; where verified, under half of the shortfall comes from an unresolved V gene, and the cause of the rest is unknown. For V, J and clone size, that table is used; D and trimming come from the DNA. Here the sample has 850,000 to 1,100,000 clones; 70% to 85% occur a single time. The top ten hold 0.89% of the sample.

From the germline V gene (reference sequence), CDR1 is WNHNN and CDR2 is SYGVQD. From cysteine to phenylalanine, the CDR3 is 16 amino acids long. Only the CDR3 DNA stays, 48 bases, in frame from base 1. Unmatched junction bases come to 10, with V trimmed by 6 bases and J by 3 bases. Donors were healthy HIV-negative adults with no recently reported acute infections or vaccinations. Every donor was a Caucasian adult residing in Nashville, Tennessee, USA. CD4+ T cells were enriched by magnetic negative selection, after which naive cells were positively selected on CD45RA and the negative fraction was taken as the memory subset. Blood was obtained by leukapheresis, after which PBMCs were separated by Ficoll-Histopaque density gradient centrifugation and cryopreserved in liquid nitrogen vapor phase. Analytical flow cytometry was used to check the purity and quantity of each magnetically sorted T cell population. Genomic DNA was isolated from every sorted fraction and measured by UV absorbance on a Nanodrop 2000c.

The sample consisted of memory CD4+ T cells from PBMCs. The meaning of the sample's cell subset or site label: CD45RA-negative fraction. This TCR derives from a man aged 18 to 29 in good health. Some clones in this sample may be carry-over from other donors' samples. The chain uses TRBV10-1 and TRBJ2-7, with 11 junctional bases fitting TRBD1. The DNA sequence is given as TGCGCCAGCAGGAATATCGGGACAGGGGGAATCTACGAGCAGTACTTC. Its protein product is CASRNIGTGGIYEQYF.